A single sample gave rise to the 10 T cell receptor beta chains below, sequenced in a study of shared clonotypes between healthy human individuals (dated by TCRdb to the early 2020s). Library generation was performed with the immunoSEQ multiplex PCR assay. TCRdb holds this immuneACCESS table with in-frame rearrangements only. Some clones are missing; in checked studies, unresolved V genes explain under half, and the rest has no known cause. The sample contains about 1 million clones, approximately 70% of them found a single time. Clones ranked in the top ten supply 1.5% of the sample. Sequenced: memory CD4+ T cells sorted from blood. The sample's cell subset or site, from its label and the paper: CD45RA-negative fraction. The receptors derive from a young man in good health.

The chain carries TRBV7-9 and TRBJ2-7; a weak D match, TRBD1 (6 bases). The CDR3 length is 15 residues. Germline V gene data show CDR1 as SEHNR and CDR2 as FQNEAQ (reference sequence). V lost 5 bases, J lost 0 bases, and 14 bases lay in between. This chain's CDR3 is CASSETGRSSYEQYF. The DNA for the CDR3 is TGTGCCAGCAGCGAGACAGGCCGAAGCTCCTACGAGCAGTACTTC.

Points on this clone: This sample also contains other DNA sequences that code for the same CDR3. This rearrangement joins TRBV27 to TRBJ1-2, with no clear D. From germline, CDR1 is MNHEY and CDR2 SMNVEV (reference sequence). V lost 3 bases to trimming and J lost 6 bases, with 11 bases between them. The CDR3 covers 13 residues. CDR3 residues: CASSFRGGNGYTF. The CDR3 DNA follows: TGTGCCAGCAGTTTTCGAGGCGGAAATGGCTACACCTTC.

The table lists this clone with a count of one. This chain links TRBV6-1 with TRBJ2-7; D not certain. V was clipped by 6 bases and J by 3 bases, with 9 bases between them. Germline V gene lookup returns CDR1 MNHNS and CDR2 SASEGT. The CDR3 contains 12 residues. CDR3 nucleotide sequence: TGTGCCAGCAGCAAAACCCTCTACGAGCAGTACTTC. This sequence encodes CASSKTLYEQYF.

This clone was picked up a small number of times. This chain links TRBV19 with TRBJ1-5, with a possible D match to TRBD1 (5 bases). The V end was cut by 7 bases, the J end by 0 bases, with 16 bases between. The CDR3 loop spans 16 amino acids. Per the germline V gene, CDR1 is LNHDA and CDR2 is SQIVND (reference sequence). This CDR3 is CASTLSGQSSNQPQHF. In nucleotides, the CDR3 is TGTGCCAGTACCTTATCAGGACAATCTAGCAATCAGCCCCAGCATTTT.

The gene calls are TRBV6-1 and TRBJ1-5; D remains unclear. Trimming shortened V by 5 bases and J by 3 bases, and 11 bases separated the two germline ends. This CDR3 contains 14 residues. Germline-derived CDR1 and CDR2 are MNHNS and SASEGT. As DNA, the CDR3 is TGTGCCAGCAGTAGGGTCTGGGACAATCAGCCCCAGCATTTT. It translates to CASSRVWDNQPQHF.

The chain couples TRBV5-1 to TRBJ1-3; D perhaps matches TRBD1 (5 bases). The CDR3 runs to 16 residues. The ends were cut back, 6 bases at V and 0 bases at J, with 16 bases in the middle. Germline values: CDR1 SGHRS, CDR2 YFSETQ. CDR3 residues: CASTSSSGVSGNTIYF. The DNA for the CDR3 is TGCGCCAGCACATCGTCGTCGGGGGTCTCTGGAAACACCATATATTTT.

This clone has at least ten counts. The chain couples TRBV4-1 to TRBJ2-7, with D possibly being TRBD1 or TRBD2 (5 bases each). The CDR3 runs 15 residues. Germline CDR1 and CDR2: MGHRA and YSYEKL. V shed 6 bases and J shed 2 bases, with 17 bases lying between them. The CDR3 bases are TGCGCCAGCAGTCGGGACCACCCTTCTCCCTACGAGCAGTACTTC. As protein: CASSRDHPSPYEQYF.

The CDR3 loop reads CAWSQGDYGYTF. CDR3 DNA: TGTGCCTGGTCACAGGGGGACTATGGCTACACCTTC. The chain employs TRBV30 and TRBJ1-2, with 8 nucleotides matching TRBD1. V was pared by 5 bases and J by 3 bases, with 2 bases of the junction left unmatched. The length of the CDR3 is 12 residues. Germline V lookup: CDR1 GTSNPN, CDR2 SVGIG (reference sequence).

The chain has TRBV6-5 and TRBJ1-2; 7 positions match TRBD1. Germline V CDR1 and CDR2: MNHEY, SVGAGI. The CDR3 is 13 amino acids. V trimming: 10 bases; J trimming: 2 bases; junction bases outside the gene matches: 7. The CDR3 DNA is TGTGCCACCCGAGAGACAGGGAACTATGGCTACACCTTC. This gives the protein CATRETGNYGYTF.

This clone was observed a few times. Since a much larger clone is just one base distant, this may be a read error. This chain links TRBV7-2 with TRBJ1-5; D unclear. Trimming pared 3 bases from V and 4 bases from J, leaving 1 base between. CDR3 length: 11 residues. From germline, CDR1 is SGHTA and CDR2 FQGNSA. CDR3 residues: CASSFNQPQHF. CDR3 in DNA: TGTGCCAGCAGCTTTAATCAGCCCCAGCATTTT.